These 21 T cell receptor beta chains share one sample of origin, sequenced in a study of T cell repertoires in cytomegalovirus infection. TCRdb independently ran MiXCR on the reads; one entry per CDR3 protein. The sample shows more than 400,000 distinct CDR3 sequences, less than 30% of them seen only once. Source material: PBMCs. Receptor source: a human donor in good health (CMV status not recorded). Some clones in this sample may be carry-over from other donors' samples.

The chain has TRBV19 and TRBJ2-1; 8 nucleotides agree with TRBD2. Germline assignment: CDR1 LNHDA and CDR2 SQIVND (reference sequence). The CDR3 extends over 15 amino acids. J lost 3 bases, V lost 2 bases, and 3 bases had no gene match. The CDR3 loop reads CASSIPSGFYNEQFF. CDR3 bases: TGTGCCAGTAGTATACCTAGCGGGTTCTACAATGAGCAGTTCTTC.

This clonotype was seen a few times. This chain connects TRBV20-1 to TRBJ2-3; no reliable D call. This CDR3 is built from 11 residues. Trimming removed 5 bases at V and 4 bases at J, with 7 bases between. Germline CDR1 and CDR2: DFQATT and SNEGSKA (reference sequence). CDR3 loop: CSAPGPDTQYF. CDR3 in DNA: TGCAGTGCTCCGGGCCCAGATACGCAGTATTTT.

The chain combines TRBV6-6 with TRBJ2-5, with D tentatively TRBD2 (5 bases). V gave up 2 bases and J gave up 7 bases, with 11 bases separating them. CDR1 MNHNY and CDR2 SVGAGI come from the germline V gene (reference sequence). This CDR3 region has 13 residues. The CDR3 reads CASSYHLEVTQYF. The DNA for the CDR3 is TGTGCCAGCAGTTACCATTTGGAGGTGACCCAGTACTTC.

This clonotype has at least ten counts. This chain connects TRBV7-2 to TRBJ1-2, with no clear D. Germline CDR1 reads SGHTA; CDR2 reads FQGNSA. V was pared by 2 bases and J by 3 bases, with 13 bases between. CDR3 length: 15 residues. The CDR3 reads CASSLRLSLDYGYTF. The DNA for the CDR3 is TGTGCCAGCAGCTTAAGGCTCTCGCTAGACTATGGCTACACCTTC. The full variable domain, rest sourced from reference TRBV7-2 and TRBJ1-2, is GAGVSQSPSNKVTEKGKDVELRCDPISGHTALYWYRQSLGQGLEFLIYFQGNSAPDKSGLPSDRFSAERTGGSVSTLTIQRTQQEDSAVYLCASSLRLSLDYGYTFGSGTRLTVV.

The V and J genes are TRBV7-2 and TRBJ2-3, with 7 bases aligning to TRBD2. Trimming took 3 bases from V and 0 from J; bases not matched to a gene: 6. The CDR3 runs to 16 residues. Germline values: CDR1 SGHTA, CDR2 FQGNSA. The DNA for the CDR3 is TGTGCCAGCAGCTTGGGCGGGGGAGCTAGCACAGATACGCAGTATTTT. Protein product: CASSLGGGASTDTQYF.

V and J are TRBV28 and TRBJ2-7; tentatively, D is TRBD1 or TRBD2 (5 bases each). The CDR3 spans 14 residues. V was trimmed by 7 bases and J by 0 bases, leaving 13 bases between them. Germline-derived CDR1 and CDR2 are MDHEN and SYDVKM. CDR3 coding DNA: TGTGCCAGCACCCCCCCAGGGAGCTCCTACGAGCAGTACTTC. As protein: CASTPPGSSYEQYF.

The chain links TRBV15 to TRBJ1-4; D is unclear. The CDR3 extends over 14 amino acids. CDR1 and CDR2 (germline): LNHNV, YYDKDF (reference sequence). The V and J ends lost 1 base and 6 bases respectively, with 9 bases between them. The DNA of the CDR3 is TGTGCCACCAGCAGAGGGGGAGGGTATGAAAAACTGTTTTTT. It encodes CATSRGGGYEKLFF.

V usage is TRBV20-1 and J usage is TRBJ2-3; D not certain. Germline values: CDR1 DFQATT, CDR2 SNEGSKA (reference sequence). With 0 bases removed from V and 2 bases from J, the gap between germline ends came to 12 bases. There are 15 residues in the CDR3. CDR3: CSARDFKLPTDTQYF. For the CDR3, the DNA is TGCAGTGCTAGAGATTTCAAGTTACCCACAGATACGCAGTATTTT.

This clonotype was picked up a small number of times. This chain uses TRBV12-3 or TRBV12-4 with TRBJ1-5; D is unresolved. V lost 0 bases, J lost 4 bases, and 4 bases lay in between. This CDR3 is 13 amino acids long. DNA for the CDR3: TGTGCCAGCAGTTTAGCCAGAAATCAGCCCCAGCATTTT. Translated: CASSLARNQPQHF.

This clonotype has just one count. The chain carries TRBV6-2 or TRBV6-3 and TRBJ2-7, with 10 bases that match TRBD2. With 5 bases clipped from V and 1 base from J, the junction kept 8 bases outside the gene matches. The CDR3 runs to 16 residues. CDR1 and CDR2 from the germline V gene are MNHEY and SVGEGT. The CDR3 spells CASSPRLAGSSYEQYF. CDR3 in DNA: TGTGCCAGCAGTCCCCGACTAGCGGGTTCATCCTACGAGCAGTACTTC.

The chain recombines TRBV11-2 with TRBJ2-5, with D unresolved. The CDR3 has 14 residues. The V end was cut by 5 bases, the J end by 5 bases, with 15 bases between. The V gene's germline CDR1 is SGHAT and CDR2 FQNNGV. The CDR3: CASSRRTHPETQYF. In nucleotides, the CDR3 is TGTGCCAGCAGCCGCCGAACACACCCGGAGACCCAGTACTTC.

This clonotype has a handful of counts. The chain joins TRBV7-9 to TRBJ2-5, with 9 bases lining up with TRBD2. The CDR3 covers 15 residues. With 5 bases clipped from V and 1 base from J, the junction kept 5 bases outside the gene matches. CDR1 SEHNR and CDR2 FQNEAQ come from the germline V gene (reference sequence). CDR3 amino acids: CASSPRTSAQETQYF. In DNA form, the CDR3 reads TGTGCCAGCAGCCCACGGACTAGCGCCCAAGAGACCCAGTACTTC. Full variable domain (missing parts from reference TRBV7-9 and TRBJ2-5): DTGVSQNPRHKITKRGQNVTFRCDPISEHNRLYWYRQTLGQGPEFLTYFQNEAQLEKSRLLSDRFSAERPKGSFSTLEIQRTEQGDSAMYLCASSPRTSAQETQYFGPGTRLLVL.

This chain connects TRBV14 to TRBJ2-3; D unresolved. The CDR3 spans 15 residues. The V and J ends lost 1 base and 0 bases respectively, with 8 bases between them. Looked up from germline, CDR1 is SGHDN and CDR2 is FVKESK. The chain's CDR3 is CASSQGLGSTDTQYF. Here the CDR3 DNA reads TGTGCCAGCAGCCAAGGGCTAGGAAGCACAGATACGCAGTATTTT.

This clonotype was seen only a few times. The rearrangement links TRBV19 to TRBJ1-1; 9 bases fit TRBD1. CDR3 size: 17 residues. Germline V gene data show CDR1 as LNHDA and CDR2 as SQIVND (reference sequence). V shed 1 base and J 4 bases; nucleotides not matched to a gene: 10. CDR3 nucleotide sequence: TGTGCCAGTAGTATAGCGGGACAGGGAATTGGCAGCACTGAAGCTTTCTTT. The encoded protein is CASSIAGQGIGSTEAFF. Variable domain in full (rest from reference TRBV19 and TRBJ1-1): DGGITQSPKYLFRKEGQNVTLSCEQNLNHDAMYWYRQDPGQGLRLIYYSQIVNDFQKGDIAEGYSVSREKKESFPLTVTSAQKNPTAFYLCASSIAGQGIGSTEAFFGQGTRLTVV.

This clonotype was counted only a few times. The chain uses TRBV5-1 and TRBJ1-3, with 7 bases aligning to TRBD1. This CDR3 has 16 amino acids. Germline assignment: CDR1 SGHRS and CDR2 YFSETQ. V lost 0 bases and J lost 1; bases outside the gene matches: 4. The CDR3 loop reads CASSLEDRPSGNTIYF. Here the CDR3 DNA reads TGCGCCAGCAGCTTGGAGGACAGGCCTTCTGGAAACACCATATATTTT.

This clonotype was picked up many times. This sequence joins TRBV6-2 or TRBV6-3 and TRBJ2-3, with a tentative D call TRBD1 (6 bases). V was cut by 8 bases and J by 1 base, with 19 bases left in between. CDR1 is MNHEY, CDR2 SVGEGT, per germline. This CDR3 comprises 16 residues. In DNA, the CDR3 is TGTGCCAGCCGTCCCCTCTGGGCAGGGGGCACAGATACGCAGTATTTT. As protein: CASRPLWAGGTDTQYF.

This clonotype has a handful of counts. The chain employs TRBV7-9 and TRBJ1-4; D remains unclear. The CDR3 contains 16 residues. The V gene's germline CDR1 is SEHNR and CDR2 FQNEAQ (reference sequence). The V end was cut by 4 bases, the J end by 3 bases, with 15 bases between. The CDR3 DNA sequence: TGTGCCAGCAGCTCCCGGGGTGGGTCTTCTAATGAAAAACTGTTTTTT. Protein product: CASSSRGGSSNEKLFF.

CDR3 residues: CASSQERYSNQPQHF. In nucleotides, the CDR3 is TGCGCCAGCAGCCAAGAAAGGTATAGCAATCAGCCCCAGCATTTT. The chain couples TRBV4-3 to TRBJ1-5, with unresolved D. V lost 0 bases, J lost 0 bases, and 6 bases lay in between. The CDR3 contains 15 residues. CDR1 is LGHNA and CDR2 is YSLEER in the germline V gene.

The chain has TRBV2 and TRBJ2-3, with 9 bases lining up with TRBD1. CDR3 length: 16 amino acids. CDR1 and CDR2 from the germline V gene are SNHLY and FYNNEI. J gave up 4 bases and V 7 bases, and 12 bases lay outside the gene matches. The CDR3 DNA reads TGTGCCAGCAAAAAGAGCCCCACAGGGGGCGCAGATACGCAGTATTTT. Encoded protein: CASKKSPTGGADTQYF.

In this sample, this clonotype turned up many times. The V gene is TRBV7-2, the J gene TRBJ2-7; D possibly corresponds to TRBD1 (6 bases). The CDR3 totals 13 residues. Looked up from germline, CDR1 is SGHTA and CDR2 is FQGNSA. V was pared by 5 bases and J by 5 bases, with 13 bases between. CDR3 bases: TGTGCCAGCAGCGGACAGTCTCTCGACGAGCAGTACGTC. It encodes CASSGQSLDEQYV.

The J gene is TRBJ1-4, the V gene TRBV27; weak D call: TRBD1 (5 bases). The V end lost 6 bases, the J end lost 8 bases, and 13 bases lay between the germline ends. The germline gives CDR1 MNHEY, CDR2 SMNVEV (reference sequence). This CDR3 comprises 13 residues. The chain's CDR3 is CASRPGKGEKLFF. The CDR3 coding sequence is TGTGCCAGCAGACCAGGGAAAGGAGAAAAACTGTTTTTT.